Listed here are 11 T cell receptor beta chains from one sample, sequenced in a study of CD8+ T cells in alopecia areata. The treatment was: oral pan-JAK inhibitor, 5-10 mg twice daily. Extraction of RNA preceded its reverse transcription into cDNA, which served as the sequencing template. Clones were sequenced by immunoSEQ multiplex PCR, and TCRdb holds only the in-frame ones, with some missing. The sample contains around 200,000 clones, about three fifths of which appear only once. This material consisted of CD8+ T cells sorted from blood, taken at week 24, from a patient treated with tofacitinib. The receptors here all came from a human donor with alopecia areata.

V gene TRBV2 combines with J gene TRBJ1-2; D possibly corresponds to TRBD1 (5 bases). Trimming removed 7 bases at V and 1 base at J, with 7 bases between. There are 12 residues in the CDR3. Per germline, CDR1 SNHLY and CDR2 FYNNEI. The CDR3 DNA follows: TGTGCCAGCACCGGGGGTAACTATGGCTACACCTTC. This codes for CASTGGNYGYTF.

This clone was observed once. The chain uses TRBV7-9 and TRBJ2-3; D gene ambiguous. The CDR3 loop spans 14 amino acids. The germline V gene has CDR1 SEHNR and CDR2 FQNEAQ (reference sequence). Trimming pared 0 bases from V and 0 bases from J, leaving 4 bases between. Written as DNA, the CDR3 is TGTGCCAGCAGCTTAGCAGCTAGCACAGATACGCAGTATTTT. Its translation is CASSLAASTDTQYF.

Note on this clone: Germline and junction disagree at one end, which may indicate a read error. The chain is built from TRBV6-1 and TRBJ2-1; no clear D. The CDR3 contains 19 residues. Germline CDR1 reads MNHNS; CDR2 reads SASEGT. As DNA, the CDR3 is TGTGCCAGCAGTGAGTCCCCGCGTTACCTAGTTTCCTCCCACAATGAGCAGTTCTTC. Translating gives CASSESPRYLVSSHNEQFF.

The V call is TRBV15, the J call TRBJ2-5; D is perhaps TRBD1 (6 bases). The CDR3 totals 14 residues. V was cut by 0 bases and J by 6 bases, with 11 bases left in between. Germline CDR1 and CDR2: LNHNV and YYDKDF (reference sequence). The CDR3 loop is CATSRDRGGKTQYF. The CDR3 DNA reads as TGTGCCACCAGCAGAGATAGAGGGGGTAAGACCCAGTACTTC.

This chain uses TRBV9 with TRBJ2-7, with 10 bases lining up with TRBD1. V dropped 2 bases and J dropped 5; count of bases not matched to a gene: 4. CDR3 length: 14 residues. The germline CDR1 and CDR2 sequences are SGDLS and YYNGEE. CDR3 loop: CASSVRGTGDEQYF. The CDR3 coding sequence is TGTGCCAGCAGCGTTCGCGGGACAGGGGACGAGCAGTACTTC. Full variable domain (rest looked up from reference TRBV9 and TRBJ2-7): DSGVTQTPKHLITATGQRVTLRCSPRSGDLSVYWYQQSLDQGLQFLIQYYNGEERAKGNILERFSAQQFPDLHSELNLSSLELGDSALYFCASSVRGTGDEQYFGPGTRLTVT.

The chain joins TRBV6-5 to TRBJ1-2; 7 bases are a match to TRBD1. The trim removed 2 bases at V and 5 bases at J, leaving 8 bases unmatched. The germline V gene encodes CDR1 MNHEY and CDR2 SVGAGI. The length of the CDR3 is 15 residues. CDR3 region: CASSYVTGSLYGYTF. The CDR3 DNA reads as TGTGCCAGCAGTTACGTGACAGGGAGTTTGTATGGCTACACCTTC.

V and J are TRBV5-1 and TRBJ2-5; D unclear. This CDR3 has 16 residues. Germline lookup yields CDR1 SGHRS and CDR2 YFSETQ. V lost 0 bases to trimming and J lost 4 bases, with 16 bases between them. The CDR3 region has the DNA TGCGCCAGCAGCTTGGCGAAGCGTAGAGTACGAGAGACCCAGTACTTC. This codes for CASSLAKRRVRETQYF.

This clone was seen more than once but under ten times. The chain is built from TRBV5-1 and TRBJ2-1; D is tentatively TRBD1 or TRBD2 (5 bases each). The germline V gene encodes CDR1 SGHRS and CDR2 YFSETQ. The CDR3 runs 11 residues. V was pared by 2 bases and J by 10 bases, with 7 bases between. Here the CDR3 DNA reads TGCGCCAGCAGCTTCGGGGCCGAGCAGTTCTTC. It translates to CASSFGAEQFF.

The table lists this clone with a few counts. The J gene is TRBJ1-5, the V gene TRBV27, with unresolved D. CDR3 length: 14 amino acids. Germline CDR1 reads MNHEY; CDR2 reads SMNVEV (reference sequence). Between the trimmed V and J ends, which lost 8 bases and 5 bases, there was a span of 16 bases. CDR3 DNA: TGTGCCAGCTGCCCCCTGGGCTCATATCAGCCCCAGCATTTT. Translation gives CASCPLGSYQPQHF.

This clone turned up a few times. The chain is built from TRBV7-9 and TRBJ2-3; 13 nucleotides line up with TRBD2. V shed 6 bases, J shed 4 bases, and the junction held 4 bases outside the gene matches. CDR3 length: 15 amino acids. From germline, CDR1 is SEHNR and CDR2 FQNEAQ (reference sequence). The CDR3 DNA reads TGTGCCAGCAGATGGACTAGCGGGGGCTCAGATACGCAGTATTTT. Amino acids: CASRWTSGGSDTQYF. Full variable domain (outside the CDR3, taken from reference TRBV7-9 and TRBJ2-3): DTGVSQNPRHKITKRGQNVTFRCDPISEHNRLYWYRQTLGQGPEFLTYFQNEAQLEKSRLLSDRFSAERPKGSFSTLEIQRTEQGDSAMYLCASRWTSGGSDTQYFGPGTRLTVL.

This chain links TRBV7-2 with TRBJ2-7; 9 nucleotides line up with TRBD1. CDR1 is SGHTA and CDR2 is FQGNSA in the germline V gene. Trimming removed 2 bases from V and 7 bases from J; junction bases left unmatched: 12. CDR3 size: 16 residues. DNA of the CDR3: TGTGCCAGCAGCTTACGGGGAACAGGGGGCCGTGAGGAGCAGTACTTC. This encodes CASSLRGTGGREEQYF.